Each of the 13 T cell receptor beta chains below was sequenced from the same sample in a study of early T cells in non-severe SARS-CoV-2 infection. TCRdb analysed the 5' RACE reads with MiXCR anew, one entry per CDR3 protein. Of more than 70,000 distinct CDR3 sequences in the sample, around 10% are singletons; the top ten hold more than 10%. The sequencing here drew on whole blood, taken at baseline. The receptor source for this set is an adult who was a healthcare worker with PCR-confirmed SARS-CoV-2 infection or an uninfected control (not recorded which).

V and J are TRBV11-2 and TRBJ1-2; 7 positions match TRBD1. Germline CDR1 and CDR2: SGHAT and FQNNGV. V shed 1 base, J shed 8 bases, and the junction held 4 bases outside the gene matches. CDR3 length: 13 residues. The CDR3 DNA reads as TGTGCCAGCAGCTTAGCAGGGGGGGAAGGCTACACCTTC. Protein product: CASSLAGGEGYTF. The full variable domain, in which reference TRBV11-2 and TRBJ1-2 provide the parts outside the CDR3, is EAGVAQSPRYKIIEKRQSVAFWCNPISGHATLYWYQQILGQGPKLLIQFQNNGVVDDSQLPKDRFSAERLKGVDSTLKIQPAKLEDSAVYLCASSLAGGEGYTFGSGTRLTVV.

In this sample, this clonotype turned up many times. The CDR3 loop reads CASRGNQPQHF. The CDR3 coding sequence is TGTGCCAGCCGGGGTAATCAGCCCCAGCATTTT. The V and J genes are TRBV6-1 and TRBJ1-5; D gene ambiguous. This CDR3 comprises 11 residues. CDR1 MNHNS and CDR2 SASEGT come from the germline V gene. V was cut by 8 bases and J by 4 bases, with 6 bases left in between.

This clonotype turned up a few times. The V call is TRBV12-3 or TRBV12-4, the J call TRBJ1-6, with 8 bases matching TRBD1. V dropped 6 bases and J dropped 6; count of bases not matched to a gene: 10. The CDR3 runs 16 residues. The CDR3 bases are TGTGCCAGCAGCCGCGTCCCGGACAGGGTTAATTCACCCCTCCACTTT. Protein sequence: CASSRVPDRVNSPLHF.

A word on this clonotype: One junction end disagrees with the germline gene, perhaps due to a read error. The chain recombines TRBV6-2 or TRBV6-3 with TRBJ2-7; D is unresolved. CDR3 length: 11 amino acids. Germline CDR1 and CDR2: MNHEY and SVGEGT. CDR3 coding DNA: TGTGCCAGCAGTAACTCCTACGAGCAGTACTTC. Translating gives CASSNSYEQYF.

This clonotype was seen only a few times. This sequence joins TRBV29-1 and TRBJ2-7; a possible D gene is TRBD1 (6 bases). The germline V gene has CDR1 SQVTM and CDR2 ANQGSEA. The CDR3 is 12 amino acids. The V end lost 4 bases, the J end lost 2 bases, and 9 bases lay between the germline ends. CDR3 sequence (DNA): TGCAGCGTTGCAAAGGGGGCCTACGAGCAGTACTTC. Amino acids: CSVAKGAYEQYF.

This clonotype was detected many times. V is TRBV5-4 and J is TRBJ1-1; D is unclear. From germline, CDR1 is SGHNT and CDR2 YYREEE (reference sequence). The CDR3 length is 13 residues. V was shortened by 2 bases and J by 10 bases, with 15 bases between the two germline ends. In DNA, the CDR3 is TGTGCCAGCAGCTTAGACCCTCTAGGGATAGCTTTCTTT. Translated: CASSLDPLGIAFF.

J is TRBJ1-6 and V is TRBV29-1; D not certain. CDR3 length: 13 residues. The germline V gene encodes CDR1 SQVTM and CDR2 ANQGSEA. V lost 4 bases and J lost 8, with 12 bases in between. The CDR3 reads CSVASSLYSPLHF. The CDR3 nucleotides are TGCAGCGTTGCAAGCAGCCTCTATTCACCCCTCCACTTT.

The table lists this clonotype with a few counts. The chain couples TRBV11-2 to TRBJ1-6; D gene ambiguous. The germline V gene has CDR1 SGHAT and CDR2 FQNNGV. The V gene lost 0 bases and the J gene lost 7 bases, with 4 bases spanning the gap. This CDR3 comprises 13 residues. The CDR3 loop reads CASSLEGNSPLHF. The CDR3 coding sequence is TGTGCCAGCAGCTTAGAGGGCAATTCACCCCTCCACTTT.

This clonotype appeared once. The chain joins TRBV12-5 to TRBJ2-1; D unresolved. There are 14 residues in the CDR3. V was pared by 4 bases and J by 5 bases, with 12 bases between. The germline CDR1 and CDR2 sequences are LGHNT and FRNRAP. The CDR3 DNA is TGTGCTAGTGGTTCCATCAGAAGCGACAATGAGCAGTTCTTC. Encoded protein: CASGSIRSDNEQFF.

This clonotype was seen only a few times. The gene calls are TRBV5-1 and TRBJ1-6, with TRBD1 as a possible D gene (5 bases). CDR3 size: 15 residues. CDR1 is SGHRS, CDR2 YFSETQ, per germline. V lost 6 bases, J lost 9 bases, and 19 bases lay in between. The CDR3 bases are TGCGCCAGCATGGGGGGAAATGTTTTTGGTTCACCCCTCCACTTT. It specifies CASMGGNVFGSPLHF.

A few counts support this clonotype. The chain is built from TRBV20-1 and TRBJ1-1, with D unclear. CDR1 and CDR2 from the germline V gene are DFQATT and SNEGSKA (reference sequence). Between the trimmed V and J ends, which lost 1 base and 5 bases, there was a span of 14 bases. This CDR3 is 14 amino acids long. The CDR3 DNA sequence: TGCAGTGCTAGAGGGGGTTCCGGGAATACTGAAGCTTTCTTT. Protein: CSARGGSGNTEAFF.

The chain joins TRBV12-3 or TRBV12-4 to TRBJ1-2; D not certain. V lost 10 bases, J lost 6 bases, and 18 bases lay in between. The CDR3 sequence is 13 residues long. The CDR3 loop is CATVVAAGHGYTF. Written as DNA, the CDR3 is TGTGCCACCGTGGTAGCGGCAGGTCATGGCTACACCTTC.

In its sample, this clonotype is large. The CDR3 protein is CASSYGGSYEQYF. The CDR3 DNA reads as TGTGCCAGCAGCTACGGGGGATCCTACGAGCAGTACTTC. The chain is built from TRBV28 and TRBJ2-7; tentative D call: TRBD2 (6 bases). V lost 6 bases and J lost 1, with 10 bases in between. The germline CDR1 and CDR2 sequences are MDHEN and SYDVKM. The CDR3 consists of 13 residues.